The 21 T cell receptor beta chains below all came from one sample that was sequenced in a study of shared clonotypes between healthy human individuals. Data came from immunoSEQ multiplex PCR; TCRdb stores just in-frame clones and leaves some out. The sample shows about 2 million clones, about 95% of them seen only once. The material sequenced was naive CD4+ T cells sorted from blood. Subset given: CD45RA+ positively selected. Receptors originate from a man aged 18 to 30 in good health.

The V call is TRBV29-1, the J call TRBJ2-5; tentatively, D is TRBD2 (6 bases). This CDR3 is built from 13 residues. Trimming removed 5 bases from V and 5 bases from J, with 15 bases in between. Germline values: CDR1 SQVTM, CDR2 ANQGSEA. The CDR3 nucleotides read TGCAGCGTTCTCCTCCACGGGACTGAGACCCAGTACTTC. Translating gives CSVLLHGTETQYF.

The V and J genes are TRBV6-5 and TRBJ2-3; either TRBD1 or TRBD2 may fit D (6 bases each). CDR1 and CDR2 (germline): MNHEY, SVGAGI. This CDR3 comprises 14 residues. The DNA of the CDR3 is TGTGCATCCTGGTGGGGGGCTAGCACAGATACGCAGTATTTT. Its translation: CASWWGASTDTQYF.

This chain links TRBV11-3 with TRBJ2-5; D tentatively fits TRBD1 or TRBD2 (5 bases each). The CDR3 consists of 12 residues. V lost 5 bases and J 10 bases, leaving 14 bases between the germline ends. The V gene's germline CDR1 is SGHNT and CDR2 YENEEA. CDR3 in DNA: TGTGCCAGCAGCCTCCTCGGGGACCTCCAGTACTTC. Residues: CASSLLGDLQYF. Combining the CDR3 with reference TRBV11-3 and TRBJ2-5 gives the whole variable domain EAGVVQSPRYKIIEKKQPVAFWCNPISGHNTLYWYLQNLGQGPELLIRYENEEAVDDSQLPKDRFSAERLKGVDSTLKIQPAELGDSAVYLCASSLLGDLQYFGPGTRLLVL.

This clone was seen just once. The gene calls are TRBV18 and TRBJ2-2; 8 bases are a match to TRBD1. The CDR3 is 14 residues long. V lost 6 bases to trimming and J lost 6 bases; unmatched junction nucleotides: 6. In germline, CDR1 is KGHSH, CDR2 LQKENI. This CDR3 reads CASSSGQASGELFF. The CDR3 nucleotides are TGTGCCAGCTCCTCGGGACAGGCCTCCGGGGAGCTGTTTTTT. Full variable domain (missing parts from reference TRBV18 and TRBJ2-2): NAGVMQNPRHLVRRRGQEARLRCSPMKGHSHVYWYRQLPEEGLKFMVYLQKENIIDESGMPKERFSAEFPKEGPSILRIQQVVRGDSAAYFCASSSGQASGELFFGEGSRLTVL.

The CDR3 DNA sequence: TGTGCCAGCAGCCCTACTACCCCTAAGCAGTTCTTC. Protein product: CASSPTTPKQFF. The chain carries TRBV7-2 and TRBJ2-1, with no clear D. Looked up from germline, CDR1 is SGHTA and CDR2 is FQGNSA. The CDR3 contains 12 residues. V lost 5 bases and J 11 bases, leaving 13 bases between the germline ends.

The rearrangement links TRBV19 to TRBJ2-5; D may be TRBD1 (6 bases). V was cut by 5 bases and J by 1 base, with 14 bases left in between. The CDR3 is 15 residues long. Germline CDR1 LNHDA, CDR2 SQIVND (reference sequence). CDR3 in amino acids: CASSPRGRGQETQYF. DNA of the CDR3: TGTGCCAGTAGTCCTCGGGGCAGGGGCCAAGAGACCCAGTACTTC.

The genes are TRBV28 and TRBJ1-5; 10 bases match TRBD1. Per germline, CDR1 MDHEN and CDR2 SYDVKM. CDR3 length: 13 amino acids. CDR3 DNA sequence: TGTGCAGCCCGACAGGGGGCTGGCCAGCCCCAGCATTTT. Protein: CAARQGAGQPQHF.

The rearrangement uses TRBV27 and TRBJ2-7, with no clear D. The V gene lost 2 bases and the J gene lost 5 bases, with 16 bases spanning the gap. CDR1 is MNHEY, CDR2 SMNVEV, per germline (reference sequence). There are 15 residues in the CDR3. The DNA for the CDR3 is TGTGCCAGCAGTTTAAGGCGGCTAGAGGTGAACGAGCAGTACTTC. Translating it yields CASSLRRLEVNEQYF.

The rearrangement links TRBV21-1 to TRBJ1-1. TRBV21-1 is listed as a pseudogene. The CDR3 sequence is 13 residues long. In nucleotides, the CDR3 is TGTGCCAGCAGTCCAGCTATGAACACTGAAGCTTTCTTT. Translated, it gives CASSPAMNTEAFF.

Details on this clone: Within the sample, other DNA sequences also encode this same CDR3. The genes are TRBV5-4 and TRBJ2-5, with 12 bases matching TRBD1. Germline V CDR1 and CDR2: SGHNT, YYREEE (reference sequence). After removal of 4 bases from V and 1 base from J, the junction contained 2 bases not matched to a gene. The CDR3 covers 15 residues. CDR3 loop: CASSAGQGAQETQYF. The CDR3 bases are TGTGCCAGCAGCGCGGGACAGGGGGCCCAAGAGACCCAGTACTTC.

This chain links TRBV14 with TRBJ2-1; a possible D gene is TRBD2 (6 bases). The germline V gene has CDR1 SGHDN and CDR2 FVKESK. Trimming removed 4 bases at V and 9 bases at J, with 19 bases between. This CDR3 is built from 15 residues. CDR3 DNA sequence: TGTGCCAGCAGCCGTACCGTCGGAGGGTACGGTGAGCAGTTCTTC. The encoded protein is CASSRTVGGYGEQFF.

This rearrangement joins TRBV9 to TRBJ2-5; the D gene could be TRBD1 or TRBD2 (6 bases each). This CDR3 contains 17 residues. CDR1 and CDR2 from the germline V gene are SGDLS and YYNGEE. V was cut by 4 bases and J by 2 bases, with 21 bases left in between. The CDR3, as DNA: TGTGCCAGCAGCCCTGGAAGGGGGGCAGCAAAGCAAGAGACCCAGTACTTC. Protein sequence: CASSPGRGAAKQETQYF.

The chain joins TRBV6-5 to TRBJ2-1, with D possibly TRBD1 on 6 matching bases. CDR3 length: 11 amino acids. Germline CDR1 MNHEY, CDR2 SVGAGI. V was pared by 5 bases and J by 10 bases, with 9 bases between. CDR3 DNA: TGTGCCAGCAGTACAGACAGGGAGCAGTTCTTC. Encoded protein: CASSTDREQFF.

A remark on this clone: This same CDR3 is encoded by further DNA sequences in the sample. This chain links TRBV9 with TRBJ1-2; 10 bases are shared with TRBD1. The CDR3 is 14 amino acids. CDR1 is SGDLS, CDR2 YYNGEE, per germline. The trim removed 2 bases at V and 2 bases at J, leaving 0 bases unmatched. The CDR3 coding sequence is TGTGCCAGCAGCGTGGGACAGGGGAACTATGGCTACACCTTC. Its protein product is CASSVGQGNYGYTF.

The chain carries TRBV5-1 and TRBJ2-3; the match to TRBD2 covers 8 bases. This CDR3 spans 14 amino acids. V lost 5 bases to trimming and J lost 2 bases; unmatched junction nucleotides: 4. CDR1 and CDR2 (germline): SGHRS, YFSETQ. The CDR3 DNA is TGCGCCAGCAGAAGGACTAGCTACACAGATACGCAGTATTTT. Translating it yields CASRRTSYTDTQYF.

This clone was counted a few times. The V call is TRBV2, the J call TRBJ1-2; D remains ambiguous. Trimming stripped 6 bases from V and 4 bases from J, with 15 bases between. The CDR3 contains 14 residues. Germline values: CDR1 SNHLY, CDR2 FYNNEI. The CDR3 coding sequence is TGTGCCAGCAGCCGGGCCCCGGACCTCTATGGCTACACCTTC. Amino acid sequence: CASSRAPDLYGYTF. The full variable domain, rest sourced from reference TRBV2 and TRBJ1-2, is EPEVTQTPSHQVTQMGQEVILRCVPISNHLYFYWYRQILGQKVEFLVSFYNNEISEKSEIFDDQFSVERPDGSNFTLKIRSTKLEDSAMYFCASSRAPDLYGYTFGSGTRLTVV.

As to this clone: The identical CDR3 is also encoded by other nucleotide sequences in the sample. The chain links TRBV5-6 to TRBJ2-7; TRBD1 matches 8 bases. Germline V gene lookup returns CDR1 SGHDT and CDR2 YYEEEE. This CDR3 spans 14 amino acids. The junction had 0 bases not matched to a gene; V was cut back by 0 bases and J by 1 base. The CDR3 reads CASSLGDRSYEQYF. CDR3 nucleotides: TGTGCCAGCAGCTTGGGGGACAGGTCCTACGAGCAGTACTTC. Full variable domain (remainder filled in from reference TRBV5-6 and TRBJ2-7): DAGVTQSPTHLIKTRGQQVTLRCSPKSGHDTVSWYQQALGQGPQFIFQYYEEEERQRGNFPDRFSGHQFPNYSSELNVNALLLGDSALYLCASSLGDRSYEQYFGPGTRLTVT.

This clone was seen only once. The chain joins TRBV12-5 to TRBJ2-3; 13 bases match TRBD2. The germline V gene has CDR1 LGHNT and CDR2 FRNRAP. The V segment lost 3 bases and the J segment 6 bases; nucleotides outside the gene matches: 3. This CDR3 contains 15 residues. CDR3 sequence: CASGLLAGGADTQYF. CDR3 bases: TGTGCTAGTGGTTTACTAGCGGGAGGGGCCGATACGCAGTATTTT.

On this clone: Other nucleotide sequences in the sample specify the same CDR3. The chain carries TRBV7-2 and TRBJ1-1; no firm D call. The germline CDR1 and CDR2 sequences are SGHTA and FQGNSA. V gave up 3 bases and J gave up 5 bases, with 4 bases separating them. The CDR3 is 11 residues long. The CDR3: CASSLRTEAFF. The CDR3 DNA sequence: TGTGCCAGCAGCTTGAGGACTGAAGCTTTCTTT. Looking up the rest from reference TRBV7-2 and TRBJ1-1 gives the full variable domain: GAGVSQSPSNKVTEKGKDVELRCDPISGHTALYWYRQSLGQGLEFLIYFQGNSAPDKSGLPSDRFSAERTGGSVSTLTIQRTQQEDSAVYLCASSLRTEAFFGQGTRLTVV.

This clone appeared a few times. The chain employs TRBV10-1 and TRBJ1-5; D might be TRBD1 (6 bases). With 8 bases removed from V and 2 bases from J, the gap between germline ends came to 22 bases. Germline CDR1 reads WNHNN; CDR2 reads SYGVQD (reference sequence). This CDR3 is built from 17 residues. The CDR3 bases are TGCGCCAGCGTTGTGACAGGCACAGGGATAGGCAATCAGCCCCAGCATTTT. Translating it yields CASVVTGTGIGNQPQHF.

This clone was observed a single time. The chain is built from TRBV6-1 and TRBJ1-5, with 8 bases identical to TRBD1. Germline CDR1 MNHNS, CDR2 SASEGT. After removal of 2 bases from V and 11 bases from J, the junction contained 5 bases not matched to a gene. This CDR3 region has 13 residues. The CDR3 loop reads CASSELQGGTQHF. The CDR3 nucleotides are TGTGCCAGCAGTGAACTACAGGGGGGGACCCAGCATTTT.